These 19 T cell receptor beta chains were all obtained from the same sample, sequenced in a study of Graves' ophthalmopathy and Graves' hyperthyroidism. Amplifying from RNA transcripts, the study obtained TCR beta CDR3 regions. In the first round, RT-PCR was carried out with HTBI primers, and a multiplex PCR formed the second round. TCRdb called the multiplex PCR reads again in MiXCR, with one record for every CDR3 protein. The sample carries about 39,000 distinct CDR3 sequences, 45% to 55% recorded once. Source material: peripheral blood. These receptors originate from an adult woman with stable Graves' hyperthyroidism.

This clonotype has at least ten counts. The V and J genes are TRBV12-3 or TRBV12-4 and TRBJ1-2; 7 nucleotides line up with TRBD1. Trimming removed 4 bases from V and 7 bases from J; junction bases left unmatched: 12. CDR3 length equals 15 residues. As DNA, the CDR3 is TGTGCCAGCAGTTCATTAAGGGCAGGGGGGGGTGGCTACACCTTC. Residues: CASSSLRAGGGGYTF.

The count of this clonotype is one. V gene TRBV19 combines with J gene TRBJ1-2, with no clear D. The germline gives CDR1 LNHDA, CDR2 SQIVND (reference sequence). V gave up 7 bases and J gave up 4 bases, with 13 bases separating them. CDR3 length: 13 residues. The CDR3: CASTQDETYGYTF. Written as DNA, the CDR3 is TGTGCCAGTACCCAAGACGAAACCTATGGCTACACCTTC.

This clonotype was picked up a small number of times. The rearrangement links TRBV29-1 to TRBJ1-1, with 8 bases matching TRBD1. J gave up 3 bases and V 6 bases, and 6 bases lay outside the gene matches. Germline CDR1 reads SQVTM; CDR2 reads ANQGSEA. The CDR3 covers 13 residues. Here the CDR3 reads CSVQGEGDTEAFF. The CDR3 DNA reads TGCAGCGTACAGGGGGAAGGGGACACTGAAGCTTTCTTT. The full variable domain, rest sourced from reference TRBV29-1 and TRBJ1-1, is SAVISQKPSRDICQRGTSLTIQCQVDSQVTMMFWYRQQPGQSLTLIATANQGSEATYESGFVIDKFPISRPNLTFSTLTVSNMSPEDSSIYLCSVQGEGDTEAFFGQGTRLTVV.

This chain joins TRBV28 and TRBJ2-3; 10 bases match TRBD1. Germline V gene sequence: CDR1 MDHEN, CDR2 SYDVKM. V lost 6 bases and J lost 4; bases outside the gene matches: 7. This CDR3 region has 15 residues. In nucleotides, the CDR3 is TGTGCCAGCAGCCGCTTCGGACAGGGGGCAGATACGCAGTATTTT. Translating gives CASSRFGQGADTQYF.

Many counts were recorded for this clonotype. V gene TRBV29-1 combines with J gene TRBJ2-3; 7 bases fit TRBD2. Germline V CDR1 and CDR2: SQVTM, ANQGSEA. The CDR3 has 14 residues. The junction had 7 bases not matched to a gene; V was cut back by 6 bases and J by 1 base. The CDR3 is CSVATSMGTDTQYF. As DNA, the CDR3 is TGCAGCGTCGCGACTAGCATGGGCACAGATACGCAGTATTTT.

The V and J genes are TRBV5-1 and TRBJ2-5; 13 nucleotides align to TRBD2. Germline CDR1 and CDR2: SGHRS and YFSETQ. With V trimmed by 4 bases and J by 0 bases, 6 bases remained unmatched. The CDR3 loop spans 17 amino acids. The chain's CDR3 is CASSRLAGGPDQETQYF. In DNA, the CDR3 is TGCGCCAGCAGCAGACTAGCGGGAGGCCCGGACCAAGAGACCCAGTACTTC.

In this sample, this clonotype turned up many times. V is TRBV24-1 and J is TRBJ2-7; TRBD2 agrees at 10 bases. The CDR3 has 16 amino acids. The V segment lost 3 bases and the J segment 4 bases; nucleotides outside the gene matches: 8. Per germline, CDR1 KGHDR and CDR2 SFDVKD. The CDR3 spells CATSDVGAGGPYEQYF. The CDR3 nucleotides read TGTGCCACCAGTGATGTAGGAGCGGGAGGGCCGTACGAGCAGTACTTC.

The V gene is TRBV10-3, the J gene TRBJ1-6; 11 bases line up with TRBD1. With V trimmed by 10 bases and J by 9 bases, 8 bases remained unmatched. The CDR3 is 14 residues long. Germline V gene sequence: CDR1 ENHRY, CDR2 SYGVKD. CDR3 nucleotide sequence: TGTGCCAGCCCCGCCGGGACAGGGGGTTCACCCCTCCACTTT. It codes for CASPAGTGGSPLHF.

The gene calls are TRBV7-9 and TRBJ2-5; 7 positions match TRBD1. Germline V gives CDR1 SEHNR, CDR2 FQNEAQ (reference sequence). V trimming: 1 base; J trimming: 4 bases; junction bases outside the gene matches: 3. This CDR3 is built from 14 residues. CDR3 protein: CASSLGDSGETQYF. DNA for the CDR3: TGTGCCAGCAGCTTAGGGGACAGTGGAGAGACCCAGTACTTC.

As to this clonotype: This sequence may be a read error, since a much larger clone differs from it by one base. The chain is built from TRBV30 and TRBJ1-1; maybe TRBD1 (5 bases). Germline V gives CDR1 GTSNPN, CDR2 SVGIG (reference sequence). Trimming removed 3 bases at V and 6 bases at J, with 14 bases between. The CDR3 runs 13 residues. Here the CDR3 reads CAWRGAGFSEAFF. As DNA, the CDR3 is TGTGCCTGGAGAGGGGCAGGGTTTTCTGAAGCTTTCTTT.

A note on this clonotype: Germline is not matched at one junction end, which may reflect a read error. The genes are TRBV7-3 and TRBJ2-2; no reliable D call. Germline loops: CDR1 SGHTA, CDR2 FQGTGA. CDR3 length equals 14 residues. The CDR3 spells CASSLSEVSGELFF. The CDR3 region has the DNA TGTGCTAGCAGCCTCAGTGAGGTGTCCGGGGAGCTGTTTTTT. Full variable domain (outside the CDR3, taken from reference TRBV7-3 and TRBJ2-2): GAGVSQTPSNKVTEKGKYVELRCDPISGHTALYWYRQSLGQGPEFLIYFQGTGAADDSGLPNDRFFAVRPEGSVSTLKIQRTERGDSAVYLCASSLSEVSGELFFGEGSRLTVL.

This clonotype is categorized as medium-sized. V and J are TRBV29-1 and TRBJ2-2; TRBD1 might be the D (6 bases). The V and J ends lost 5 bases and 3 bases respectively, with 13 bases between them. Germline CDR1 is SQVTM and CDR2 is ANQGSEA. The CDR3 is made up of 14 amino acids. The CDR3 region is CSVTRGRDTGELFF. The DNA of the CDR3 is TGCAGCGTTACCAGGGGCAGGGACACCGGGGAGCTGTTTTTT.

This clonotype was seen ten or more times. The chain links TRBV2 to TRBJ1-1, with 9 bases matching TRBD1. Germline assignment: CDR1 SNHLY and CDR2 FYNNEI. The ends lost 8 bases at V and 0 bases at J; junction bases unmatched: 4. The CDR3 sequence is 14 residues long. CDR3 loop: CASFGQGLNTEAFF. The CDR3 region has the DNA TGTGCCAGCTTCGGACAGGGGCTGAACACTGAAGCTTTCTTT.

The rearrangement uses TRBV20-1 and TRBJ1-2; 12 nucleotides line up with TRBD1. This CDR3 region has 14 residues. The trim removed 6 bases at V and 6 bases at J, leaving 8 bases unmatched. The V gene's germline CDR1 is DFQATT and CDR2 SNEGSKA (reference sequence). The CDR3 here is CSAERGTGGDGYTF. The DNA of the CDR3 is TGCAGTGCGGAGAGGGGGACAGGGGGCGATGGCTACACCTTC.

In this sample, this clonotype turned up many times. The rearrangement links TRBV6-5 to TRBJ2-7, with D possibly called TRBD1 or TRBD2 (5 bases each). V gave up 6 bases and J gave up 1 base, with 16 bases separating them. CDR1 and CDR2 (germline): MNHEY, SVGAGI. The CDR3 totals 15 residues. Written as DNA, the CDR3 is TGTGCCAGCAGCCCACCCGGGACGCTGTCCTACGAGCAGTACTTC. It encodes CASSPPGTLSYEQYF.

In its sample, this clonotype was seen many times. CDR3 in DNA: TGCAGTGCTAGAACCGGGACAGGGGGCTACACCTTC. It is translated as CSARTGTGGYTF. The chain recombines TRBV20-1 with TRBJ1-2; TRBD1 matches 9 bases. Looked up from germline, CDR1 is DFQATT and CDR2 is SNEGSKA (reference sequence). The J segment lost 8 bases and the V segment lost 2 bases, leaving 3 bases of the junction unmatched. CDR3 length: 12 amino acids.

The chain joins TRBV29-1 to TRBJ2-5, with 9 bases aligning to TRBD1. Trimming at V came to 4 bases and at J to 7 bases, leaving 7 bases not matched to a gene. Per the germline V gene, CDR1 is SQVTM and CDR2 is ANQGSEA. The CDR3 covers 13 residues. For the CDR3, the DNA is TGCAGCGTTGGGGGGGACAGGGTCGGGACCCAGTACTTC. It specifies CSVGGDRVGTQYF.

V is TRBV20-1 and J is TRBJ2-2, with 14 positions matching TRBD2. The CDR3 loop spans 18 amino acids. V lost 1 base to trimming and J lost 8 bases; unmatched junction nucleotides: 12. Germline-derived CDR1 and CDR2 are DFQATT and SNEGSKA (reference sequence). CDR3 nucleotide sequence: TGCAGTGCTAGAGGGGGGACTAGCGGGAGTATCGGTCAGGGGGAGCTGTTTTTT. It translates to CSARGGTSGSIGQGELFF.

The chain links TRBV7-9 to TRBJ1-3, with D perhaps matching TRBD1 (5 bases). The CDR3 contains 16 residues. The germline V gene encodes CDR1 SEHNR and CDR2 FQNEAQ (reference sequence). The V end was cut by 5 bases, the J end by 8 bases, with 22 bases between. The CDR3 bases are TGTGCCAGCAGCCCCCCGCCGGGGCAGGGTGGCTACACCATATATTTT. This codes for CASSPPPGQGGYTIYF.